The T cell receptor beta chain described here comes from a study of T cell changes during pregnancy in multiple sclerosis. This clone showed up just once. Data came from immunoSEQ multiplex PCR; TCRdb stores just in-frame clones and leaves some out. The table lists about 48,000 clones, approximately 92% of them singletons. In germline, CDR1 is SGHDN, CDR2 FVKESK. The length of the CDR3 is 16 residues. V was trimmed by 3 bases and J by 2 bases, leaving 14 bases between them. Here the sequenced sample was CD4+ T cells from peripheral blood mononuclear cells, taken in the second trimester of pregnancy. The receptor was derived from a female donor in good health, enrolled as a control in a pregnancy study. V is TRBV14 and J is TRBJ2-1; possible D gene TRBD2, 5 bases. The CDR3 DNA follows: TGTGCCAGCAGCCACCGAACTAGGTCCCCCTACAATGAGCAGTTCTTC. It specifies CASSHRTRSPYNEQFF.